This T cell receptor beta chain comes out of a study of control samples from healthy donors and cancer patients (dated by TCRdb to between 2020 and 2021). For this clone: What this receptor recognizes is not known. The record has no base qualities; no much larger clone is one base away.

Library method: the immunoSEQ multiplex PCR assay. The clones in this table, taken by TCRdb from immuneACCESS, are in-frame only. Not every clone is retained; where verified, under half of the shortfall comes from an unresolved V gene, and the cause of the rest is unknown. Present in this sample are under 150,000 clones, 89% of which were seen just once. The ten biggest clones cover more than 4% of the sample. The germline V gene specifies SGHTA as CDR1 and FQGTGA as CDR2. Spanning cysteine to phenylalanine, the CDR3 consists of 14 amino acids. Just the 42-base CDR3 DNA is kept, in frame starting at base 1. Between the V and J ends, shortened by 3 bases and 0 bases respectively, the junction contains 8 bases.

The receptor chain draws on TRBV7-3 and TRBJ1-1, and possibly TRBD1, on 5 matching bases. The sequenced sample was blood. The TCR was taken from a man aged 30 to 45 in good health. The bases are TGTGCCAGCAGCTTTGGGGGGGTGAACACTGAAGCTTTCTTT. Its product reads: CASSFGGVNTEAFF.